The 10 T cell receptor beta chains below come from one sample, sequenced in a study of OX40 agonist ivuxolimab in advanced cancers. TCRdb's table, derived via immunoSEQ multiplex PCR, lists solely in-frame clones and lacks some. The repertoire consists of about 15,000 clones, with about four fifths occurring once and the leading ten covering 9% to 15%. This specimen consisted of CD4+ or CD8+ T cells sorted from blood, obtained in a trial of the OX40 agonist ivuxolimab. The receptors come from an adult with an advanced solid tumor such as melanoma, head and neck, liver or kidney cancer.

The chain uses TRBV30 and TRBJ2-7; the D gene is possibly TRBD1 (6 bases). V was trimmed by 4 bases and J by 1 base, leaving 14 bases between them. Germline V gives CDR1 GTSNPN, CDR2 SVGIG (reference sequence). This CDR3 has 14 residues. CDR3 loop: CAWMQGPGSYEQYF. The CDR3 DNA reads as TGTGCCTGGATGCAGGGGCCGGGGTCCTACGAGCAGTACTTC.

This clone was seen only once. The rearrangement links TRBV19 to TRBJ1-2, with D possibly TRBD1 on 5 matching bases. The CDR3 runs 14 residues. V shed 4 bases and J shed 2 bases, with 11 bases lying between them. In germline, CDR1 is LNHDA, CDR2 SQIVND (reference sequence). The DNA for the CDR3 is TGTGCCAGTAGTAAGGGACCGTCAAACTATGGCTACACCTTC. Translation gives CASSKGPSNYGYTF.

The V call is TRBV7-9, the J call TRBJ2-1; TRBD1 matches 11 bases. This CDR3 spans 15 amino acids. J was trimmed by 8 bases and V by 4 bases; bases with no gene match: 7. Germline V gene data show CDR1 as SEHNR and CDR2 as FQNEAQ (reference sequence). The CDR3 DNA is TGTGCCAGCAGCTCTGGACAGGGGGCGTTCCATGAGCAGTTCTTC. Translation: CASSSGQGAFHEQFF.

The chain carries TRBV2 and TRBJ2-7; D tentatively reads TRBD1 or TRBD2 (5 bases each). The CDR3 has 15 residues. V was cut by 8 bases and J by 8 bases, with 25 bases left in between. Germline V lookup: CDR1 SNHLY, CDR2 FYNNEI. CDR3 sequence reads: CASEPTRDGRNKQYF. CDR3 DNA: TGTGCCAGCGAACCTACCCGGGACGGAAGGAATAAGCAGTACTTC.

This sequence joins TRBV5-6 and TRBJ1-2, with D possibly being TRBD1 (5 bases). Germline V gene lookup returns CDR1 SGHDT and CDR2 YYEEEE. Trimming removed 4 bases at V and 2 bases at J, with 9 bases between. CDR3 size: 13 residues. The CDR3 sequence is CASSGGGNYGYTF. Written as DNA, the CDR3 is TGTGCCAGCAGCGGTGGGGGAAACTATGGCTACACCTTC.

V usage is TRBV5-4 and J usage is TRBJ2-5; 13 bases match TRBD2. Judging by the DNA end, TRBJ2-7 fits better; the J call may be wrong. Germline assignment: CDR1 SGHNT and CDR2 YYREEE (reference sequence). CDR3 length: 18 amino acids. The chain's CDR3 is CASSGSGLAGPASYEQYF. Here the CDR3 DNA reads TGTGCCAGCAGCGGCTCGGGACTAGCGGGACCCGCCTCCTACGAGCAGTACTTC.

The chain combines TRBV2 with TRBJ2-5, with a possible D match to TRBD2 (6 bases). The CDR3 loop spans 14 amino acids. Looked up from germline, CDR1 is SNHLY and CDR2 is FYNNEI. Trimming took 8 bases from V and 5 from J, leaving 18 bases between them. The CDR3 region has the DNA TGTGCCAGCCGGATCGGGGGAGGATGGGAGACCCAGTACTTC. Protein product: CASRIGGGWETQYF.

This clone was detected only once. CDR3 in DNA: TGTGCCAGCAGCGACCGGGACGGCAGCTCCTACAATGAGCAGTTCTTC. It specifies CASSDRDGSSYNEQFF. The chain has TRBV9 and TRBJ2-1; tentatively, D is TRBD1 or TRBD2 (5 bases each). V lost 3 bases to trimming and J lost 0 bases, with 13 bases between them. The CDR3 covers 16 residues. CDR1 and CDR2 (germline): SGDLS, YYNGEE.

This rearrangement joins TRBV7-9 to TRBJ2-3; D is unresolved. Germline loops: CDR1 SEHNR, CDR2 FQNEAQ (reference sequence). The V gene lost 7 bases and the J gene lost 5 bases, with 16 bases spanning the gap. There are 14 residues in the CDR3. CDR3 in DNA: TGTGCCAGCATTCCGGCCACTAAGGTAGATACGCAGTATTTT. Protein: CASIPATKVDTQYF.

This clone ranks as large. The chain's CDR3 is CASSVDWNTEAFF. The CDR3 DNA reads as TGTGCCAGCAGCGTAGACTGGAACACTGAAGCTTTCTTT. The rearrangement links TRBV9 to TRBJ1-1; no reliable D call. From germline, CDR1 is SGDLS and CDR2 YYNGEE. Trimming left V 0 bases short and J 1 base short, with 4 bases between. The CDR3 spans 13 residues.